These 31 T cell receptor beta chains were sequenced from one sample in a study of cytomegalovirus exposure and HLA in healthy donors. PCR primers comprised 60 Vbeta and 13 Jbeta primers. Some clones are missing from TCRdb's copy, which holds only in-frame ones; the method was immunoSEQ multiplex PCR. The sample carries more than 150,000 clones, around 77% recorded once. Sequencing was done on a sample of PBMCs. Source of these receptors: a woman younger than 45 in good health and CMV-seronegative.

This chain's CDR3 is CAIRPGTSGDTQYF. CDR3 sequence (DNA): TGTGCCATCAGACCCGGGACTAGCGGGGATACGCAGTATTTT. V is TRBV10-3 and J is TRBJ2-3; 12 bases agree with TRBD2. Per the germline V gene, CDR1 is ENHRY and CDR2 is SYGVKD. V was pared by 6 bases and J by 6 bases, with 4 bases of the junction left unmatched. CDR3 size: 14 residues.

The rearrangement joins TRBV5-1 to TRBJ1-5; D uncertain. V was cut by 2 bases and J by 3 bases, with 9 bases left in between. The CDR3 length is 14 residues. The germline CDR1 and CDR2 sequences are SGHRS and YFSETQ. The CDR3: CASSFAGDNQPQHF. In DNA, the CDR3 is TGCGCCAGCAGCTTTGCGGGAGACAATCAGCCCCAGCATTTT.

This chain joins TRBV9 and TRBJ1-1; D remains unclear. CDR3 size: 15 residues. Per the germline V gene, CDR1 is SGDLS and CDR2 is YYNGEE. Trimming took off 2 bases at V and 4 bases at J, with 15 bases between the two ends. The DNA for the CDR3 is TGTGCCAGCAGCGTGGGCAGGATGACCACCACTGAAGCTTTCTTT. Residues: CASSVGRMTTTEAFF.

This chain joins TRBV5-1 and TRBJ2-7; 7 bases are a match to TRBD1. Germline V gene data show CDR1 as SGHRS and CDR2 as YFSETQ. The ends lost 1 base at V and 7 bases at J; junction bases unmatched: 11. The CDR3 runs 15 residues. The CDR3 nucleotides read TGCGCCAGCAGCTTGAAGGGCAGGGGGAACGGGGAGCAGTACTTC. This encodes CASSLKGRGNGEQYF.

The rearrangement uses TRBV4-1 and TRBJ1-4, with D possibly TRBD1 on 5 matching bases. Germline V gene data show CDR1 as MGHRA and CDR2 as YSYEKL. The CDR3 is 14 amino acids. V shed 0 bases and J shed 8 bases, with 10 bases lying between them. CDR3 bases: TGCGCCAGCAGCCAAGAGGGCCGGGGGGAAAAACTGTTTTTT. It specifies CASSQEGRGEKLFF.

This sequence joins TRBV30 and TRBJ2-7; D remains unclear. Germline-derived CDR1 and CDR2 are GTSNPN and SVGIG (reference sequence). This CDR3 spans 13 amino acids. V dropped 2 bases and J dropped 2 bases, with 10 bases sitting between them. The CDR3 sequence is CAWSSLLPYEQYF. The CDR3 nucleotides read TGTGCCTGGAGTTCCCTCCTCCCCTACGAGCAGTACTTC.

The chain links TRBV6-6 to TRBJ1-1; 8 nucleotides align to TRBD1. V shed 5 bases, J shed 2 bases, and the junction held 10 bases outside the gene matches. The CDR3 length is 16 residues. The germline V gene has CDR1 MNHNY and CDR2 SVGAGI (reference sequence). CDR3 coding DNA: TGTGCCAGCAGTCTAACGACAGGGGTACAAAACACTGAAGCTTTCTTT. Its protein product is CASSLTTGVQNTEAFF.

The chain carries TRBV4-1 and TRBJ2-7; maybe TRBD1 (5 bases). This CDR3 comprises 15 residues. With 1 base removed from V and 2 bases from J, the gap between germline ends came to 12 bases. Germline CDR1 MGHRA, CDR2 YSYEKL. CDR3 bases: TGCGCCAGCAGCCAAGTTCACAGGAGTACCTACGAGCAGTACTTC. Translating gives CASSQVHRSTYEQYF.

V gene TRBV9 combines with J gene TRBJ2-3, with 7 bases that match TRBD2. The germline gives CDR1 SGDLS, CDR2 YYNGEE. This CDR3 has 15 residues. After removal of 3 bases from V and 0 bases from J, the junction contained 4 bases not matched to a gene. CDR3 sequence: CASSGGGTSTDTQYF. In DNA, the CDR3 is TGTGCCAGCAGCGGGGGGGGAACTAGCACAGATACGCAGTATTTT.

This sequence joins TRBV2 and TRBJ2-1; TRBD2 matches 12 bases. V dropped 5 bases and J dropped 5; count of bases not matched to a gene: 10. The CDR3 loop spans 17 amino acids. Germline lookup yields CDR1 SNHLY and CDR2 FYNNEI. CDR3 sequence reads: CASSYLAGGPANNEQFF. The CDR3 DNA sequence: TGTGCCAGCAGTTACCTAGCGGGGGGGCCTGCGAACAATGAGCAGTTCTTC.

The chain has TRBV11-2 and TRBJ1-5; D uncertain. V shed 1 base and J shed 2 bases, with 9 bases lying between them. The CDR3 is made up of 15 amino acids. Germline assignment: CDR1 SGHAT and CDR2 FQNNGV. Here the CDR3 reads CASSLGARGNQPQHF. The CDR3 coding sequence is TGTGCCAGCAGCTTAGGTGCTAGAGGCAATCAGCCCCAGCATTTT. Full variable domain (missing parts from reference TRBV11-2 and TRBJ1-5): EAGVAQSPRYKIIEKRQSVAFWCNPISGHATLYWYQQILGQGPKLLIQFQNNGVVDDSQLPKDRFSAERLKGVDSTLKIQPAKLEDSAVYLCASSLGARGNQPQHFGDGTRLSIL.

This chain connects TRBV7-9 to TRBJ2-1, with D perhaps matching TRBD1 (6 bases). The CDR3 extends over 15 amino acids. The V end was cut by 4 bases, the J end by 6 bases, with 16 bases between. Germline V lookup: CDR1 SEHNR, CDR2 FQNEAQ (reference sequence). The CDR3 reads CASSSGTRKLNEQFF. DNA of the CDR3: TGTGCCAGCAGCTCCGGGACACGGAAGCTCAATGAGCAGTTCTTC.

This sequence joins TRBV9 and TRBJ2-1, with TRBD2 matching 10 bases. Germline V gene sequence: CDR1 SGDLS, CDR2 YYNGEE. The CDR3 runs to 15 residues. Unmatched junction bases numbered 2, after V lost 3 bases and J lost 2 bases. CDR3 sequence reads: CASSASGGAYNEQFF. The CDR3 DNA reads as TGTGCCAGCAGCGCAAGCGGGGGGGCCTACAATGAGCAGTTCTTC.

V gene TRBV6-1 combines with J gene TRBJ1-3, with unresolved D. Deletions cut 6 bases from V and 0 bases from J, with 6 bases between. This CDR3 contains 13 residues. Germline V gene lookup returns CDR1 MNHNS and CDR2 SASEGT. CDR3: CASRFSSGNTIYF. In DNA, the CDR3 is TGTGCCAGCAGATTCTCCTCTGGAAACACCATATATTTT.

The chain joins TRBV4-2 to TRBJ2-3; TRBD2 agrees at 8 bases. The germline gives CDR1 LGHNA, CDR2 YNFKEQ. This CDR3 is built from 16 residues. The junction had 6 bases not matched to a gene; V was cut back by 0 bases and J by 4 bases. CDR3 bases: TGTGCCAGCAGCCAAGAGCCTAGCGGGTCCCCAGATACGCAGTATTTT. This encodes CASSQEPSGSPDTQYF.

The chain uses TRBV5-6 and TRBJ2-3, with D possibly being TRBD2 (6 bases). The CDR3 runs 13 residues. Germline V gives CDR1 SGHDT, CDR2 YYEEEE. V was clipped by 3 bases and J by 3 bases, with 8 bases between them. The CDR3 protein is CASSSLATDTQYF. The CDR3 DNA reads TGTGCCAGCAGCTCCCTAGCGACAGATACGCAGTATTTT.

The chain couples TRBV4-1 to TRBJ2-1, with 9 bases aligning to TRBD2. V shed 1 base and J 2 bases; nucleotides not matched to a gene: 3. This CDR3 is built from 16 residues. Germline V CDR1 and CDR2: MGHRA, YSYEKL. The CDR3, as DNA: TGCGCCAGCAGCCAAGCGGGCGGGGGGGCCTACAATGAGCAGTTCTTC. It is translated as CASSQAGGGAYNEQFF.

This clone was seen once. The rearrangement joins TRBV19 to TRBJ1-5, with TRBD1 matching over 7 bases. This CDR3 is 16 amino acids long. The V gene's germline CDR1 is LNHDA and CDR2 SQIVND (reference sequence). The trim removed 3 bases at V and 2 bases at J, leaving 7 bases unmatched. CDR3 residues: CASSMRGGAGNQPQHF. Written as DNA, the CDR3 is TGTGCCAGTAGTATGCGAGGGGGCGCGGGCAATCAGCCCCAGCATTTT.

The gene calls are TRBV4-3 and TRBJ2-7; no clear D. This CDR3 comprises 13 residues. Deletions cut 0 bases from V and 4 bases from J, with 7 bases between. The germline gives CDR1 LGHNA, CDR2 YSLEER. The CDR3: CASSQEAFYEQYF. The CDR3 DNA reads TGCGCCAGCAGCCAAGAGGCCTTTTACGAGCAGTACTTC.

The chain carries TRBV19 and TRBJ2-3; possible D gene TRBD2, 6 bases. Trimming removed 2 bases from V and 3 bases from J, with 15 bases in between. The CDR3 is 16 amino acids. The germline gives CDR1 LNHDA, CDR2 SQIVND (reference sequence). CDR3 nucleotide sequence: TGTGCCAGTAGTATACTACAGCAGGGACTTACAGATACGCAGTATTTT. Its translation: CASSILQQGLTDTQYF. Together with reference TRBV19 and TRBJ2-3, the CDR3 gives the full variable domain: DGGITQSPKYLFRKEGQNVTLSCEQNLNHDAMYWYRQDPGQGLRLIYYSQIVNDFQKGDIAEGYSVSREKKESFPLTVTSAQKNPTAFYLCASSILQQGLTDTQYFGPGTRLTVL.

The gene calls are TRBV30 and TRBJ1-2; 8 positions match TRBD1. This CDR3 contains 13 residues. Trimming removed 6 bases from V and 8 bases from J; junction bases left unmatched: 11. Looked up from germline, CDR1 is GTSNPN and CDR2 is SVGIG (reference sequence). In DNA, the CDR3 is TGTGCCTGCCCTCAGACAGGGGATTTCGGCTACACCTTC. Amino acids: CACPQTGDFGYTF.

V is TRBV29-1 and J is TRBJ2-1; D is perhaps TRBD1 (6 bases). There are 12 residues in the CDR3. CDR1 and CDR2 (germline): SQVTM, ANQGSEA. Trimming took 6 bases from V and 6 from J, leaving 12 bases between them. The CDR3 nucleotides read TGCAGCGTGACCGGGACATTCAATGAGCAGTTCTTC. The encoded protein is CSVTGTFNEQFF.

This rearrangement joins TRBV2 to TRBJ1-5; D may be TRBD1 (5 bases). Trimming left V 6 bases short and J 2 bases short, with 8 bases between. Germline loops: CDR1 SNHLY, CDR2 FYNNEI. CDR3 length equals 13 residues. The CDR3 DNA reads as TGTGCCAGCAGGGGGCAGGGCAATCAGCCCCAGCATTTT. As protein: CASRGQGNQPQHF.

The V and J genes are TRBV18 and TRBJ2-6; no clear D. The CDR3 has 14 residues. The germline CDR1 and CDR2 sequences are KGHSH and LQKENI. Trimming stripped 3 bases from V and 0 bases from J, with 3 bases between. DNA of the CDR3: TGTGCCAGCTCACCGGCCTCTGGGGCCAACGTCCTGACTTTC. Its protein product is CASSPASGANVLTF.

V usage is TRBV9 and J usage is TRBJ1-5; 7 bases align to TRBD1. V shed 4 bases, J shed 5 bases, and the junction held 9 bases outside the gene matches. This CDR3 is built from 15 residues. Germline CDR1 SGDLS, CDR2 YYNGEE. DNA for the CDR3: TGTGCCAGCAGCCGCACGACAGGGTGGGATCAGCCCCAGCATTTT. Translated: CASSRTTGWDQPQHF.

The chain employs TRBV5-1 and TRBJ2-3; D uncertain. The germline CDR1 and CDR2 sequences are SGHRS and YFSETQ. The CDR3 covers 13 residues. V was shortened by 1 base and J by 1 base, with 4 bases between the two germline ends. The CDR3 DNA is TGCGCCAGCAGCTTGACAGGCACAGATACGCAGTATTTT. Translated, it gives CASSLTGTDTQYF.

This chain joins TRBV6-1 and TRBJ1-6, with 8 positions matching TRBD1. V lost 2 bases to trimming and J lost 10 bases; unmatched junction nucleotides: 7. Germline CDR1 MNHNS, CDR2 SASEGT. The CDR3 contains 15 residues. Here the CDR3 DNA reads TGTGCCAGCAGTGAACAGGGGGCAATAGGATCACCCCTCCACTTT. Encoded protein: CASSEQGAIGSPLHF.

The chain couples TRBV5-6 to TRBJ1-4; D gene ambiguous. This CDR3 has 15 amino acids. The germline CDR1 and CDR2 sequences are SGHDT and YYEEEE. V lost 2 bases to trimming and J lost 3 bases, with 11 bases between them. CDR3 nucleotides: TGTGCCAGCAGCTTAATTTTTCAGGCTAATGAAAAACTGTTTTTT. Translating it yields CASSLIFQANEKLFF.

This chain connects TRBV11-3 to TRBJ2-1; TRBD2 agrees at 9 bases. Germline assignment: CDR1 SGHNT and CDR2 YENEEA. The CDR3 is made up of 17 amino acids. The trim removed 2 bases at V and 0 bases at J, leaving 5 bases unmatched. CDR3 sequence (DNA): TGTGCCAGCAGCTTACAAGCGGGGGGCAGCTCCTACAATGAGCAGTTCTTC. Amino acids: CASSLQAGGSSYNEQFF.

The V and J genes are TRBV23-1 and TRBJ1-1, with D possibly matching TRBD1 (6 bases). TRBV23-1 falls under the ORF class, with uncertain function. The CDR3 sequence is 15 residues long. V was cut by 3 bases and J by 7 bases, with 18 bases left in between. The CDR3 nucleotides are TGCGCCAGCAGTCATTACGAACAGGGAATATGTGAAGCTTTCTTT. Its translation: CASSHYEQGICEAFF.

This clone occurred once. The chain has TRBV27 and TRBJ2-3; D may be TRBD1 (5 bases). The V end lost 3 bases, the J end lost 8 bases, and 9 bases lay between the germline ends. This CDR3 is 12 amino acids long. Germline CDR1 MNHEY, CDR2 SMNVEV (reference sequence). CDR3 amino acids: CASSFGAGTQYF. In nucleotides, the CDR3 is TGTGCCAGCAGTTTTGGGGCCGGTACGCAGTATTTT.